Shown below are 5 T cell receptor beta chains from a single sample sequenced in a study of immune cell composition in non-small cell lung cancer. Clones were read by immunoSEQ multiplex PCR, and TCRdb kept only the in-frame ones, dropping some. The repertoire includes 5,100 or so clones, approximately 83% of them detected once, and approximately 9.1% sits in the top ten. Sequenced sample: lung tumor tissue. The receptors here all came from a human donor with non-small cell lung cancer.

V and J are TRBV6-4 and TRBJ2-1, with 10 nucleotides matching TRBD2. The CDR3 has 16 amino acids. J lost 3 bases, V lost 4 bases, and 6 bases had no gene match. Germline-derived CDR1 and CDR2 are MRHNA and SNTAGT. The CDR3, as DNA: TGTGCCAGCAGTGGCACCGGGACTAGCGACTACAATGAGCAGTTCTTC. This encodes CASSGTGTSDYNEQFF.

CDR3 bases: TGTGCCAGCAGCCGGGACAGTCAGACCTACGAGCAGTACTTC. Amino acid sequence: CASSRDSQTYEQYF. The chain employs TRBV7-9 and TRBJ2-7; TRBD1 agrees at 7 bases. Per germline, CDR1 SEHNR and CDR2 FQNEAQ (reference sequence). CDR3 length equals 14 residues. The V and J ends lost 5 bases and 2 bases, in that order; junction bases with no gene match: 6. Full variable domain (remainder filled in from reference TRBV7-9 and TRBJ2-7): DTGVSQNPRHKITKRGQNVTFRCDPISEHNRLYWYRQTLGQGPEFLTYFQNEAQLEKSRLLSDRFSAERPKGSFSTLEIQRTEQGDSAMYLCASSRDSQTYEQYFGPGTRLTVT.

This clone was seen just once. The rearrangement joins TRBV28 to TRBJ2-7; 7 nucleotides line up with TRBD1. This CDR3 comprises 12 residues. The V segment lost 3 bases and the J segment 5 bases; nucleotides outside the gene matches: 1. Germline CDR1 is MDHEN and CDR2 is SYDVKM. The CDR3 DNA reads TGTGCCAGCAGTTTCGGACAGGACGAGCAGTACTTC. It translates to CASSFGQDEQYF.

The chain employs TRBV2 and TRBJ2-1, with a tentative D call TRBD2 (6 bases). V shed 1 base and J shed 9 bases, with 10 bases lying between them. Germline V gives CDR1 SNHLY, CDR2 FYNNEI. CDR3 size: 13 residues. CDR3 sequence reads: CASSEGRGTEQFF. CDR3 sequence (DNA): TGTGCCAGCAGTGAAGGGCGCGGGACTGAGCAGTTCTTC.

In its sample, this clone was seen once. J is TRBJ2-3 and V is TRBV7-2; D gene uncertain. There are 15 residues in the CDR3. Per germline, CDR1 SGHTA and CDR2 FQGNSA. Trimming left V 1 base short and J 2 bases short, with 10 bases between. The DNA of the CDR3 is TGTGCCAGCAGCTTAGGAGTAGTAAACACAGATACGCAGTATTTT. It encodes CASSLGVVNTDTQYF. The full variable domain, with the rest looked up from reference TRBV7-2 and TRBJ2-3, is GAGVSQSPSNKVTEKGKDVELRCDPISGHTALYWYRQSLGQGLEFLIYFQGNSAPDKSGLPSDRFSAERTGGSVSTLTIQRTQQEDSAVYLCASSLGVVNTDTQYFGPGTRLTVL.